This is a list of T cell receptor beta chains from one sample in a study of T cells in Graves' hyperthyroidism and ophthalmopathy. MiXCR was run by TCRdb on the multiplex PCR reads, yielding one entry per CDR3 protein. The profile shows hundreds of thousands of distinct CDR3 sequences, about 16% of them singletons. What was sequenced was blood. The receptors shown here come from a woman between 40 and 55 years old with Graves' ophthalmopathy. Each CDR3 is given with its conserved first and last residue. The D gene is left open where the match is weak.

cdr3_aa,v_call,d_call
CASSLYMTVNEQFF,TRBV28,NA
CASSLHRDGYYNQPQHF,TRBV5-6,NA
CASTLASGEQYF,TRBV6-1,NA
CACTSGGPFSENIQYF,TRBV30,TRBD2
CASSRTRLALGSGQETQYF,TRBV2,TRBD2
CASSGDGGYEQYF,TRBV5-1,NA
CASSYEKGDTEAFF,TRBV12-3/TRBV12-4,NA
CSVVLAGGSRETQYF,TRBV29-1,TRBD1
CASSSGTYTEAFF,TRBV12-3/TRBV12-4,NA
CASSVLAETQYF,TRBV6-1,NA
CASGATSGQGRGGYTF,TRBV5-1,NA
CTSRGTSGIGNEQFF,TRBV6-1,TRBD2
CASSPTLAGGHETQYF,TRBV3-1,TRBD2
CASSSGTGVEGYTF,TRBV28,TRBD1
CATIDHRGISQETQYF,TRBV24-1,NA
CSARDQPGEVTEAFF,TRBV20-1,NA
CASSYDTEKLFF,TRBV7-3,NA
CASSGQRVGTEAFF,TRBV6-2/TRBV6-3,NA
CASSPRGSYEQYF,TRBV3-1,NA
CASSFLAIETQYF,TRBV12-3/TRBV12-4,NA
CASSFLAGVDEQFF,TRBV12-3/TRBV12-4,TRBD2
CSTRGGAGKHDEQFF,TRBV29-1,NA
CASSSVQGNTGELFF,TRBV6-1,NA
CASSQGPNTGELFF,TRBV6-1,NA
CASSFRQGKTDTQYF,TRBV5-1,NA
CASSTPAPSGGAADTQYF,TRBV19,TRBD2
CASKFLGGGNTDTQYF,TRBV27,TRBD2
CSARLLGGEQYF,TRBV20-1,NA
CSVWGQDTEAFF,TRBV29-1,TRBD1
CATVAGGPNEQFF,TRBV27,TRBD2
CASSVRHHSYEQYF,TRBV19,NA
CASSILARSTDTQYF,TRBV12-3/TRBV12-4,TRBD2
CASSKWTDIDEQYF,TRBV5-1,NA
CASSVEPAGGSEQYF,TRBV9,TRBD2
CVSMMTPQGYNEQFF,TRBV28,NA
CASSEQPMNTEAFF,TRBV9,NA
CSANLDRGMRNSPLHF,TRBV20-1,TRBD1
CASSVVQGVYEQYF,TRBV9,TRBD1
CSALRTGVDTQYF,TRBV20-1,TRBD1
CASSQGTGEMETQYF,TRBV7-9,TRBD1